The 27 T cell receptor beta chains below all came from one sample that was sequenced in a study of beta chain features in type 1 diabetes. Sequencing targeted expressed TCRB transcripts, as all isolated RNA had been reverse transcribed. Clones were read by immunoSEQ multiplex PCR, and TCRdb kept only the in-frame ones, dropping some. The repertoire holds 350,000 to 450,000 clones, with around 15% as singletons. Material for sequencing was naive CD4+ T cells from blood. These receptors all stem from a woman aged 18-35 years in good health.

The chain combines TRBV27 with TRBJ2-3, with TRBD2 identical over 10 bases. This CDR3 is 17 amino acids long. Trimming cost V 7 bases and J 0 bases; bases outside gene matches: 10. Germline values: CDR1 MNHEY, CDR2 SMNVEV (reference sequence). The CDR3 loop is CASNSGRTKWSTDTQYF. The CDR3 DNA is TGTGCCAGCAATAGCGGGAGGACAAAGTGGAGCACAGATACGCAGTATTTT.

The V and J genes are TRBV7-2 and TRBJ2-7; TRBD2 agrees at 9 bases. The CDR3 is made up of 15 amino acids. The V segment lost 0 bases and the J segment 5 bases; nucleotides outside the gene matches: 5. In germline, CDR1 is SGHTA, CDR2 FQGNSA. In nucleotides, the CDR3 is TGTGCCAGCAGCTTAGCCCCCCCTAGCGGGAACGAGCAGTACTTC. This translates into CASSLAPPSGNEQYF.

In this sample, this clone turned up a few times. Here the CDR3 DNA reads TGTGCCAGCAGTGATTTCTCGGGGGCCGGGGAGCTGTTTTTT. As protein: CASSDFSGAGELFF. The chain recombines TRBV25-1 with TRBJ2-2; D is possibly TRBD2 (6 bases). Looked up from germline, CDR1 is MGHDK and CDR2 is SYGVNS. V dropped 3 bases and J dropped 6 bases, with 11 bases sitting between them. This CDR3 region has 14 residues.

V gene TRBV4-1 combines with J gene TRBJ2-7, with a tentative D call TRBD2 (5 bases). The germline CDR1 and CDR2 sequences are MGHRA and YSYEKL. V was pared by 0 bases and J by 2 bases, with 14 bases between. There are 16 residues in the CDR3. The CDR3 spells CASSQDDSGIAYEQYF. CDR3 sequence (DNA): TGCGCCAGCAGCCAAGATGATTCGGGAATTGCCTACGAGCAGTACTTC.

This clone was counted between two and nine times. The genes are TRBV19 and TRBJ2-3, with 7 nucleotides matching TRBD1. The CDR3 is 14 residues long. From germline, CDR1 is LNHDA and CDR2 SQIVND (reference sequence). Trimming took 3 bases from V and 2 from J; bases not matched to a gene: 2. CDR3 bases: TGTGCCAGTAGTATCGGACAGGCCACAGATACGCAGTATTTT. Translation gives CASSIGQATDTQYF.

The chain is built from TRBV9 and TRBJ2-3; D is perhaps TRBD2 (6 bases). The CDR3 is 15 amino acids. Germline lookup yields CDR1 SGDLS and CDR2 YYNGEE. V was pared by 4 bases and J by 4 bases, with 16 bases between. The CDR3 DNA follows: TGTGCCAGCAGCCCATTGGGACTTTCTGCAGATACGCAGTATTTT. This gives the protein CASSPLGLSADTQYF.

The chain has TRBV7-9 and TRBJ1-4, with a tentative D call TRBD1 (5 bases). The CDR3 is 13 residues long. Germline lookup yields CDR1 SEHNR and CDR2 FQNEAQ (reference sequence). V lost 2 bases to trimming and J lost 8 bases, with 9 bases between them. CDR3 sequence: CASSLSGMEKLFF. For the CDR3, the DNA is TGTGCCAGCAGCTTATCAGGGATGGAAAAACTGTTTTTT. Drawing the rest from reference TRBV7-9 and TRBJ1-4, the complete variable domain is DTGVSQNPRHKITKRGQNVTFRCDPISEHNRLYWYRQTLGQGPEFLTYFQNEAQLEKSRLLSDRFSAERPKGSFSTLEIQRTEQGDSAMYLCASSLSGMEKLFFGSGTQLSVL.

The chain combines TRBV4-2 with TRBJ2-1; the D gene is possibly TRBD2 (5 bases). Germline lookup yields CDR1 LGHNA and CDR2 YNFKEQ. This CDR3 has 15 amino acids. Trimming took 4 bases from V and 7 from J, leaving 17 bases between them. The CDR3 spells CASSLTGVSGNEQFF. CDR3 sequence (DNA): TGTGCCAGCAGCCTTACCGGGGTCTCTGGAAATGAGCAGTTCTTC.

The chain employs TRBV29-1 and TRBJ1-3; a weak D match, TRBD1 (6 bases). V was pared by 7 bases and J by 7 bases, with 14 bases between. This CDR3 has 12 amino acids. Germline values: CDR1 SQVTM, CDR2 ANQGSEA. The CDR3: CSAGQTGNTIYF. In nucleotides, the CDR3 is TGCAGCGCCGGACAGACGGGGAACACCATATATTTT.

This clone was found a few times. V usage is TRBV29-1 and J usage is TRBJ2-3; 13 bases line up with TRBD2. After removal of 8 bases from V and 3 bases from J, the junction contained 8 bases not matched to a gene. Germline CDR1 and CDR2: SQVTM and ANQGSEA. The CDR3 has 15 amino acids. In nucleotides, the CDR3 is TGCAGCCATACGACTAGCGGGAGGTATACAGATACGCAGTATTTT. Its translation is CSHTTSGRYTDTQYF.

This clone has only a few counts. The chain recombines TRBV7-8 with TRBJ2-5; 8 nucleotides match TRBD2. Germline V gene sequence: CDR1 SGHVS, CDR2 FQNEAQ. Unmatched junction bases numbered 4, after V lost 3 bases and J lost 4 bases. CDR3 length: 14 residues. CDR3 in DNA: TGTGCCAGCAGCTTCCGGGAGGGCCGAGAGACCCAGTACTTC. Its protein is CASSFREGRETQYF.

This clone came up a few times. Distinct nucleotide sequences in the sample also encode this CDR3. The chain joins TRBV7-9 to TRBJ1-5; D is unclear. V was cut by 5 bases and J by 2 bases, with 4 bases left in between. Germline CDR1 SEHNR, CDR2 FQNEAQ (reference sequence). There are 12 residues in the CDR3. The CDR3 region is CASSRGNQPQHF. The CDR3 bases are TGTGCCAGCAGCCGGGGCAATCAGCCCCAGCATTTT.

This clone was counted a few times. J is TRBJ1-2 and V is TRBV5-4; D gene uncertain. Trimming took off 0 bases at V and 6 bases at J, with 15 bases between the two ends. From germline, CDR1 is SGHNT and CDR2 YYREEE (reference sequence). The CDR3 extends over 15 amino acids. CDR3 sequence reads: CASSLDGPLGNGYTF. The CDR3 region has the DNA TGTGCCAGCAGCTTGGATGGCCCCCTCGGGAATGGCTACACCTTC.

The DNA for the CDR3 is TGCAGCGTTGAACAGGGCAGAGGACAGCCCCAGCATTTT. Protein: CSVEQGRGQPQHF. The gene calls are TRBV29-1 and TRBJ1-5, with D perhaps matching TRBD1 (5 bases). The length of the CDR3 is 13 residues. V was shortened by 2 bases and J by 7 bases, with 12 bases between the two germline ends. Germline lookup yields CDR1 SQVTM and CDR2 ANQGSEA.

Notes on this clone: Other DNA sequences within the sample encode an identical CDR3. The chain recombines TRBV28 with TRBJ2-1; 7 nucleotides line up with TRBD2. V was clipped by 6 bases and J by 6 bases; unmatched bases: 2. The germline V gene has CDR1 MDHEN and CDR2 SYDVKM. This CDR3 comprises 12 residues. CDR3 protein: CASRLALNEQFF. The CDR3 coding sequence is TGTGCCAGCAGACTAGCGCTCAATGAGCAGTTCTTC.

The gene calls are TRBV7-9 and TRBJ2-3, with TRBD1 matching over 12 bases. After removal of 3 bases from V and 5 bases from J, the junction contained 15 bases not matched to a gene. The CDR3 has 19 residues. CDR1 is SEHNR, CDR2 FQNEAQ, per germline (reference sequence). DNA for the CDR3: TGTGCCAGCAGCTTCCCGCGTAACACCGGGACAGGGGGCAGAGATACGCAGTATTTT. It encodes CASSFPRNTGTGGRDTQYF. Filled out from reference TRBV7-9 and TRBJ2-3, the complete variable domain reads DTGVSQNPRHKITKRGQNVTFRCDPISEHNRLYWYRQTLGQGPEFLTYFQNEAQLEKSRLLSDRFSAERPKGSFSTLEIQRTEQGDSAMYLCASSFPRNTGTGGRDTQYFGPGTRLTVL.

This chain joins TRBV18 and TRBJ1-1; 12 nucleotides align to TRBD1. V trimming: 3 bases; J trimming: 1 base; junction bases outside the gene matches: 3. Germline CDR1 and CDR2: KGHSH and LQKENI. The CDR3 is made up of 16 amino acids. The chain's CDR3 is CASSPGQGATNTEAFF. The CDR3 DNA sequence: TGTGCCAGCTCACCGGGACAGGGGGCGACGAACACTGAAGCTTTCTTT. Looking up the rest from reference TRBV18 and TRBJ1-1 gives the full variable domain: NAGVMQNPRHLVRRRGQEARLRCSPMKGHSHVYWYRQLPEEGLKFMVYLQKENIIDESGMPKERFSAEFPKEGPSILRIQQVVRGDSAAYFCASSPGQGATNTEAFFGQGTRLTVV.

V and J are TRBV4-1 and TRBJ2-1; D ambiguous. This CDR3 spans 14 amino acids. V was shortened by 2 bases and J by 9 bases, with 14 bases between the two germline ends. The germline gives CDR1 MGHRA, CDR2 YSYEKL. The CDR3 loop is CASSQRLVSPEQFF. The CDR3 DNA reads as TGCGCCAGCAGCCAAAGGCTAGTTTCCCCTGAGCAGTTCTTC.

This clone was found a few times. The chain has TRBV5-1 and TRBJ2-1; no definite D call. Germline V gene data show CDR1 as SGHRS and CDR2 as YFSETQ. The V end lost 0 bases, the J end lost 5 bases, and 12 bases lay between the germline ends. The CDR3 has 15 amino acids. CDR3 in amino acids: CASSLGRVQNNEQFF. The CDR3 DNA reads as TGCGCCAGCAGCTTGGGCCGGGTCCAAAACAATGAGCAGTTCTTC.

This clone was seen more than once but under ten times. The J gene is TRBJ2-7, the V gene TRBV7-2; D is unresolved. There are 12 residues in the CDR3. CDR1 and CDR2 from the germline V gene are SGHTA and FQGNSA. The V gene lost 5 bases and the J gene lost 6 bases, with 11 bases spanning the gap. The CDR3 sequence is CASSHYEGEQYF. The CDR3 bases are TGTGCCAGCAGCCACTATGAAGGCGAGCAGTACTTC.

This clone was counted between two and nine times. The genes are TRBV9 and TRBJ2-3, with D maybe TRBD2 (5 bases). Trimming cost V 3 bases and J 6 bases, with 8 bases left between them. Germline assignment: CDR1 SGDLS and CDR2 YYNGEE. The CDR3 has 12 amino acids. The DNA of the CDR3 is TGTGCCAGCAGCGAGGAGGCGGATACGCAGTATTTT. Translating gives CASSEEADTQYF.

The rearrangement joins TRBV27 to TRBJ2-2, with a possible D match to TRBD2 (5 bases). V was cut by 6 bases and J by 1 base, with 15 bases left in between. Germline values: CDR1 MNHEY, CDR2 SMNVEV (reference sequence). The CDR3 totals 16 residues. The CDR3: CASSYGGHKNTGELFF. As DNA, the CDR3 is TGTGCCAGCAGCTATGGAGGTCATAAGAACACCGGGGAGCTGTTTTTT.

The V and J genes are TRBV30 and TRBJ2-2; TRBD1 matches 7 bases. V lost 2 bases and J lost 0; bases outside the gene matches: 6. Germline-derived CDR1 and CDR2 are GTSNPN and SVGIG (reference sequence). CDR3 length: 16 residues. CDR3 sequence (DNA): TGTGCCTGGAGTCCGACAGGGAAGTCGAACACCGGGGAGCTGTTTTTT. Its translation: CAWSPTGKSNTGELFF.

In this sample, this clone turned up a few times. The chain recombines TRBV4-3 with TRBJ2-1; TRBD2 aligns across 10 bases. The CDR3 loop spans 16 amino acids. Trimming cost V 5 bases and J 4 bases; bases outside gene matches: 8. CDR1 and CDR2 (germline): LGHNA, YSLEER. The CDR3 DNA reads TGCGCCAGCAGCACCCGGACTAGCGGAGAGTACAATGAGCAGTTCTTC. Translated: CASSTRTSGEYNEQFF.

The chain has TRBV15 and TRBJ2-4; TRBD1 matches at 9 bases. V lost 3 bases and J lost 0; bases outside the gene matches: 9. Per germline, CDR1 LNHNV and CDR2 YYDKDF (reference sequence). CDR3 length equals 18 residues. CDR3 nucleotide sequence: TGTGCCACCAGCAGCGGGACAGGGACCATCCTAGCCAAAAACATTCAGTACTTC. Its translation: CATSSGTGTILAKNIQYF. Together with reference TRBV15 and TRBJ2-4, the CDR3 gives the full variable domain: DAMVIQNPRYQVTQFGKPVTLSCSQTLNHNVMYWYQQKSSQAPKLLFHYYDKDFNNEADTPDNFQSRRPNTSFCFLDIRSPGLGDTAMYLCATSSGTGTILAKNIQYFGAGTRLSVL.

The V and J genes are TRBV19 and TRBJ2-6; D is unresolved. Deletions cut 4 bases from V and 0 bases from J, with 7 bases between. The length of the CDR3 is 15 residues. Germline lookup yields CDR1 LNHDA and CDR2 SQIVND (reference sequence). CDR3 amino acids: CASSTQFSGANVLTF. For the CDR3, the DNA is TGTGCCAGTAGTACACAGTTCTCTGGGGCCAACGTCCTGACTTTC.

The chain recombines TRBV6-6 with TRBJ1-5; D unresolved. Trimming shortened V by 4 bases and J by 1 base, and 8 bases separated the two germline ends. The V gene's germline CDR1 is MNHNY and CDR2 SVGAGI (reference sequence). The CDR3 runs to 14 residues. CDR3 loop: CASSFPGSNQPQHF. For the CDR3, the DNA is TGTGCCAGCAGTTTCCCCGGGAGCAATCAGCCCCAGCATTTT.